This is a list of T cell receptor beta chains from one sample in a study of T cell changes during pregnancy in multiple sclerosis. The method was immunoSEQ multiplex PCR; TCRdb's version includes in-frame clones alone and lacks a portion of them. This sample yields about 92,000 clones, of which more than 90% are seen a single time; about 1.5% belongs to the top ten. The source was peripheral blood, collected in the first trimester of pregnancy. Receptors originate from a female donor with multiple sclerosis, enrolled in a pregnancy study. CDR3s include the opening cysteine and the closing phenylalanine or tryptophan. A D gene is named only where the DNA matches it firmly. Size is omitted from some rows. Given values are once, few, many or a class for expanded clones.

D gene: TRBD1; V gene: TRBV27; clone size: .; J gene: TRBJ1-4; CDR3 protein: CAGAWTGRRANEKLFF; CDR3 DNA: TGTGCTGGGGCTTGGACAGGGAGGAGGGCTAATGAAAAACTGTTTTTT
D gene: TRBD1; V gene: TRBV28; clone size: .; J gene: TRBJ1-2; CDR3 protein: CASTSDGTDHGYTF; CDR3 DNA: TGTGCCAGCACCTCCGACGGGACAGACCATGGCTACACCTTC
D gene: TRBD1; V gene: TRBV7-8; clone size: once; J gene: TRBJ2-5; CDR3 protein: CASSLGTGVRETQYF; CDR3 DNA: TGTGCCAGCAGCTTAGGGACAGGGGTACGAGAGACCCAGTACTTC
D gene: TRBD1; V gene: TRBV27; clone size: .; J gene: TRBJ2-7; CDR3 protein: CASSPGGTYEQYF; CDR3 DNA: TGTGCCAGCAGTCCAGGGGGAACCTACGAGCAGTACTTC
D gene: TRBD2; V gene: TRBV7-9; clone size: .; J gene: TRBJ2-1; CDR3 protein: CASSSGLAFYKSSYNEQFF; CDR3 DNA: TGTGCCAGCAGCTCCGGACTAGCGTTCTATAAGAGCTCCTACAATGAGCAGTTCTTC
D gene: .; V gene: TRBV7-9; clone size: .; J gene: TRBJ1-4; CDR3 protein: CASSLIKGIRTNEKLFF; CDR3 DNA: TGTGCCAGCAGCTTAATCAAGGGGATAAGAACTAATGAAAAACTGTTTTTT
D gene: .; V gene: TRBV21-1; clone size: .; J gene: TRBJ1-2; CDR3 protein: CASSKEQVPYGYTF; CDR3 DNA: TGTGCCAGCAGCAAAGAACAGGTTCCCTATGGCTACACCTTC
D gene: .; V gene: TRBV6-1; clone size: .; J gene: TRBJ2-3; CDR3 protein: CASSLNQGGADTQYF; CDR3 DNA: TGTGCCAGCAGTCTAAACCAGGGAGGAGCAGATACGCAGTATTTT
D gene: .; V gene: TRBV5-4; clone size: .; J gene: TRBJ2-1; CDR3 protein: CASSFQSADRSYNEQFF; CDR3 DNA: TGTGCCAGCAGCTTTCAGTCGGCGGATCGCTCCTACAATGAGCAGTTCTTC
D gene: TRBD2; V gene: TRBV11-3; clone size: few; J gene: TRBJ2-2; CDR3 protein: CASSLQGLVSTGELFF; CDR3 DNA: TGTGCCAGCAGCTTACAGGGACTAGTAAGCACCGGGGAGCTGTTTTTT
D gene: .; V gene: TRBV5-1; clone size: .; J gene: TRBJ2-7; CDR3 protein: CASSLGTTYEQYF; CDR3 DNA: TGCGCCAGCAGCTTGGGGACAACCTACGAGCAGTACTTC
D gene: TRBD1; V gene: TRBV28; clone size: .; J gene: TRBJ2-7; CDR3 protein: CASRQTGGTYEQYF; CDR3 DNA: TGTGCCAGCAGACAGACAGGGGGCACGTACGAGCAGTACTTC
D gene: TRBD2; V gene: TRBV2; clone size: .; J gene: TRBJ2-3; CDR3 protein: CASRMGLAGATDTQYF; CDR3 DNA: TGTGCCAGCAGAATGGGACTAGCGGGAGCTACAGATACGCAGTATTTT
D gene: TRBD2; V gene: TRBV5-1; clone size: .; J gene: TRBJ2-6; CDR3 protein: CASSHATWGGAGANVLTF; CDR3 DNA: TGCGCCAGCAGCCACGCGACCTGGGGGGGGGCTGGGGCCAACGTCCTGACTTTC
D gene: TRBD1; V gene: TRBV4-1; clone size: .; J gene: TRBJ1-1; CDR3 protein: CASRGTGKTEAFF; CDR3 DNA: TGCGCCAGCAGGGGGACAGGGAAAACTGAAGCTTTCTTT
D gene: .; V gene: TRBV21-1; clone size: .; J gene: TRBJ2-7; CDR3 protein: CASSKGTGGSEQYF; CDR3 DNA: TGTGCCAGCAGCAAAGGGACAGGAGGTTCCGAGCAGTACTTC
D gene: TRBD2; V gene: TRBV5-5; clone size: .; J gene: TRBJ2-2; CDR3 protein: CASSPTSGSYSGELFF; CDR3 DNA: TGTGCCAGCAGTCCGACTAGCGGGAGTTACAGCGGGGAGCTGTTTTTT
D gene: TRBD1; V gene: TRBV19; clone size: .; J gene: TRBJ1-1; CDR3 protein: CASSIGGLTGTMNTEAFF; CDR3 DNA: TGTGCCAGTAGTATAGGCGGTCTGACAGGGACCATGAACACTGAAGCTTTCTTT
D gene: TRBD2; V gene: TRBV5-1; clone size: .; J gene: TRBJ2-3; CDR3 protein: CASSTTAGGKDTQYF; CDR3 DNA: TGCGCCAGCAGCACGACCGCCGGGGGGAAAGATACGCAGTATTTT
D gene: TRBD1; V gene: TRBV6-1; clone size: .; J gene: TRBJ1-2; CDR3 protein: CASTEQGAGNYGYTF; CDR3 DNA: TGTGCCAGCACCGAACAGGGGGCAGGTAACTATGGCTACACCTTC
D gene: TRBD2; V gene: TRBV5-1; clone size: .; J gene: TRBJ2-1; CDR3 protein: CASSLGLAGTLEQFF; CDR3 DNA: TGCGCCAGCAGCCTGGGACTAGCGGGAACATTAGAGCAGTTCTTC
D gene: .; V gene: TRBV27; clone size: .; J gene: TRBJ2-1; CDR3 protein: CASTVAASSYNEQFF; CDR3 DNA: TGTGCCAGCACTGTAGCGGCAAGCTCCTACAATGAGCAGTTCTTC
D gene: TRBD2; V gene: TRBV19; clone size: .; J gene: TRBJ2-1; CDR3 protein: CASSIPNLAELNEQFF; CDR3 DNA: TGTGCCAGTAGTATACCAAATCTAGCGGAGCTAAATGAGCAGTTCTTC
D gene: TRBD1; V gene: TRBV2; clone size: .; J gene: TRBJ2-7; CDR3 protein: CASSERLRQGKNEQYF; CDR3 DNA: TGTGCCAGCAGTGAAAGGTTGAGACAGGGGAAAAACGAGCAGTACTTC
D gene: .; V gene: TRBV7-9; clone size: .; J gene: TRBJ2-7; CDR3 protein: CASSGRGGASYEQYF; CDR3 DNA: TGTGCCAGCAGCGGTCGAGGCGGGGCCTCCTACGAGCAGTACTTC
D gene: TRBD1; V gene: TRBV4-3; clone size: .; J gene: TRBJ1-2; CDR3 protein: CASSQVQGAYGYTF; CDR3 DNA: TGCGCCAGCAGCCAAGTCCAGGGGGCGTATGGCTACACCTTC
D gene: .; V gene: TRBV21-1; clone size: .; J gene: TRBJ1-5; CDR3 protein: CASSKLRTTNRCDSNQPQHF; CDR3 DNA: TGTGCCAGCAGCAAACTTCGAACTACAAACAGGTGCGATAGCAATCAGCCCCAGCATTTT
D gene: TRBD2; V gene: TRBV29-1; clone size: .; J gene: TRBJ2-1; CDR3 protein: CSVGLAYNEQFF; CDR3 DNA: TGCAGCGTTGGACTAGCGTACAATGAGCAGTTCTTC
D gene: .; V gene: TRBV11-2; clone size: .; J gene: TRBJ2-7; CDR3 protein: CASSEDSRLSYEQYF; CDR3 DNA: TGTGCCAGCAGCGAAGACAGCAGGCTTTCCTACGAGCAGTACTTC
D gene: .; V gene: TRBV27; clone size: once; J gene: TRBJ2-7; CDR3 protein: CASSSRVFEQYF; CDR3 DNA: TGTGCCAGCAGTTCCCGTGTCTTCGAGCAGTACTTC
D gene: TRBD2; V gene: TRBV6-6; clone size: .; J gene: TRBJ2-7; CDR3 protein: CASSPPTSGLSYEQYF; CDR3 DNA: TGTGCCAGCAGTCCTCCGACTAGCGGCCTTTCCTACGAGCAGTACTTC
D gene: .; V gene: TRBV7-9; clone size: .; J gene: TRBJ1-2; CDR3 protein: CASSPLQGPPNYGYTF; CDR3 DNA: TGTGCCAGCAGCCCCCTCCAGGGGCCCCCCAACTATGGCTACACCTTC
D gene: TRBD1; V gene: TRBV7-2; clone size: .; J gene: TRBJ2-7; CDR3 protein: CASSKTGVGEQYF; CDR3 DNA: TGTGCCAGCAGTAAGACAGGGGTTGGGGAGCAGTACTTC
D gene: .; V gene: TRBV2; clone size: .; J gene: TRBJ1-1; CDR3 protein: CASRGALGNTEAFF; CDR3 DNA: TGTGCCAGCAGAGGGGCCCTGGGGAACACTGAAGCTTTCTTT
D gene: TRBD1; V gene: TRBV6-5; clone size: .; J gene: TRBJ2-7; CDR3 protein: CASSKQGISYEQYF; CDR3 DNA: TGTGCCAGCAGTAAACAGGGGATTAGCTACGAGCAGTACTTC
D gene: TRBD2; V gene: TRBV7-9; clone size: .; J gene: TRBJ2-1; CDR3 protein: CASTGGGKEYNEQFF; CDR3 DNA: TGTGCCAGCACCGGGGGGGGGAAAGAGTACAATGAGCAGTTCTTC
D gene: .; V gene: TRBV25-1; clone size: .; J gene: TRBJ1-2; CDR3 protein: CASSDGGQIYGYTF; CDR3 DNA: TGTGCCAGCAGTGACGGTGGACAGATCTATGGCTACACCTTC
D gene: .; V gene: TRBV20-1; clone size: .; J gene: TRBJ1-2; CDR3 protein: CSYYRDGYTF; CDR3 DNA: TGCAGTTACTACAGGGATGGCTACACCTTC
D gene: .; V gene: TRBV7-2; clone size: few; J gene: TRBJ1-5; CDR3 protein: CASSLGLYSNQPQHF; CDR3 DNA: TGTGCCAGCAGCTTAGGGCTGTATAGCAATCAGCCCCAGCATTTT
D gene: TRBD2; V gene: TRBV9; clone size: .; J gene: TRBJ2-3; CDR3 protein: CASSVTTSGADTQYF; CDR3 DNA: TGTGCCAGCAGCGTAACGACTAGCGGGGCAGATACGCAGTATTTT
D gene: .; V gene: TRBV29-1; clone size: .; J gene: TRBJ2-3; CDR3 protein: CSVPYSGLGTDTQYF; CDR3 DNA: TGCAGCGTTCCCTATAGCGGTCTGGGCACAGATACGCAGTATTTT
D gene: .; V gene: TRBV7-2; clone size: once; J gene: TRBJ2-7; CDR3 protein: CASSLAAGPGEQYF; CDR3 DNA: TGTGCCAGCAGCTTGGCGGCAGGGCCAGGCGAGCAGTACTTC
D gene: .; V gene: TRBV18; clone size: once; J gene: TRBJ1-2; CDR3 protein: CASSPPSTGHSYGYTF; CDR3 DNA: TGTGCCAGCTCACCACCTTCGACAGGTCATTCCTATGGCTACACCTTC
D gene: TRBD1; V gene: TRBV12-5; clone size: .; J gene: TRBJ2-4; CDR3 protein: CASGTAPGQGMAAKNIQYF; CDR3 DNA: TGTGCTAGTGGTACCGCACCGGGACAGGGGATGGCAGCCAAAAACATTCAGTACTTC
D gene: TRBD1; V gene: TRBV15; clone size: .; J gene: TRBJ2-1; CDR3 protein: CATSRDTGTGGPNEQFF; CDR3 DNA: TGTGCCACCAGCAGAGATACCGGGACAGGGGGCCCCAATGAGCAGTTCTTC
D gene: .; V gene: TRBV6-5; clone size: .; J gene: TRBJ2-7; CDR3 protein: CASSSIAESSYEQYF; CDR3 DNA: TGTGCCAGCAGTTCCATAGCGGAGAGCTCCTACGAGCAGTACTTC
D gene: TRBD1; V gene: TRBV5-4; clone size: .; J gene: TRBJ1-2; CDR3 protein: CASSWTQGADYGYTF; CDR3 DNA: TGTGCCAGCAGTTGGACCCAGGGGGCTGACTATGGCTACACCTTC
D gene: TRBD1; V gene: TRBV11-2; clone size: .; J gene: TRBJ2-1; CDR3 protein: CASSSTDRGQNEQFF; CDR3 DNA: TGTGCCAGCAGCTCGACGGACAGGGGGCAAAATGAGCAGTTCTTC
D gene: .; V gene: TRBV4-1; clone size: .; J gene: TRBJ1-3; CDR3 protein: CASSQLGSGNTIYF; CDR3 DNA: TGCGCCAGCAGCCAGCTCGGCTCTGGAAACACCATATATTTT
D gene: TRBD1; V gene: TRBV27; clone size: .; J gene: TRBJ2-7; CDR3 protein: CASSQRTGGLHEQYF; CDR3 DNA: TGTGCCAGCAGTCAAAGGACAGGGGGATTACACGAGCAGTACTTC
D gene: .; V gene: TRBV1; clone size: .; J gene: TRBJ1-1; CDR3 protein: CTSSQVDRGNTEAFF; CDR3 DNA: TGCACCAGCAGCCAGGTCGACAGAGGCAACACTGAAGCTTTCTTT
D gene: .; V gene: TRBV19; clone size: .; J gene: TRBJ1-1; CDR3 protein: CASSFTVFGTEAFF; CDR3 DNA: TGTGCCAGTAGCTTCACGGTTTTTGGCACTGAAGCTTTCTTT
D gene: .; V gene: TRBV5-5; clone size: .; J gene: TRBJ1-1; CDR3 protein: CASSKGSQGTEAFF; CDR3 DNA: TGTGCCAGCAGCAAGGGTTCCCAGGGCACTGAAGCTTTCTTT
D gene: .; V gene: TRBV5-1; clone size: once; J gene: TRBJ1-5; CDR3 protein: CASSLTPLNQPQHF; CDR3 DNA: TGCGCCAGCAGCTTGACACCACTAAATCAGCCCCAGCATTTT
D gene: TRBD2; V gene: TRBV4-2; clone size: few; J gene: TRBJ2-1; CDR3 protein: CASSQVPLRSGNASYNEQFF; CDR3 DNA: TGTGCCAGCAGCCAGGTCCCGCTTCGTAGCGGGAACGCTAGTTACAATGAGCAGTTCTTC
D gene: TRBD1; V gene: TRBV7-8; clone size: .; J gene: TRBJ1-2; CDR3 protein: CASSSFPRPSGTGIHGYTF; CDR3 DNA: TGTGCCAGCAGCTCCTTCCCCCGTCCTTCCGGGACAGGTATCCATGGCTACACCTTC
D gene: TRBD1; V gene: TRBV6-5; clone size: .; J gene: TRBJ1-1; CDR3 protein: CASSYEGASEAFF; CDR3 DNA: TGTGCCAGCAGTTACGAGGGGGCGTCGGAAGCTTTCTTT
D gene: TRBD2; V gene: TRBV29-1; clone size: .; J gene: TRBJ2-2; CDR3 protein: CSAGTSGSYTGELFF; CDR3 DNA: TGCAGCGCTGGGACTAGCGGGAGTTACACCGGGGAGCTGTTTTTT
D gene: .; V gene: TRBV5-4; clone size: .; J gene: TRBJ2-3; CDR3 protein: CASSPLGSDTQYF; CDR3 DNA: TGTGCCAGCAGCCCCCTAGGTAGTGATACGCAGTATTTT
D gene: TRBD2; V gene: TRBV7-9; clone size: .; J gene: TRBJ2-5; CDR3 protein: CASSLGLAGGMTQYF; CDR3 DNA: TGTGCCAGCAGCTTGGGACTAGCCGGGGGGATGACCCAGTACTTC